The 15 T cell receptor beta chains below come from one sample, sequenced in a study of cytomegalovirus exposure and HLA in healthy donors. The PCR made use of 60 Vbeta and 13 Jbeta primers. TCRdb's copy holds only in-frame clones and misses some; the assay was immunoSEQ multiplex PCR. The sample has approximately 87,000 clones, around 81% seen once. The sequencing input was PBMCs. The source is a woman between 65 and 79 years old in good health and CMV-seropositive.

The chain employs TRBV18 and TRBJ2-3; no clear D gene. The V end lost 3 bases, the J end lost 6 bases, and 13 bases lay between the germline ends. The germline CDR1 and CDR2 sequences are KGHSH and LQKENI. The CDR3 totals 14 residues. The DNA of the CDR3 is TGTGCCAGCTCACCGATGAAGACCGGGGATACGCAGTATTTT. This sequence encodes CASSPMKTGDTQYF.

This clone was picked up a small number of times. CDR3 amino acids: CASRGDRGRRWSSYEQYF. The CDR3, as DNA: TGTGCCAGCAGGGGGGACAGGGGCAGGCGGTGGAGCTCCTACGAGCAGTACTTC. The genes are TRBV28 and TRBJ2-7; 10 bases align to TRBD1. Germline V gene data show CDR1 as MDHEN and CDR2 as SYDVKM. This CDR3 contains 18 residues. With V trimmed by 6 bases and J by 0 bases, 14 bases remained unmatched.

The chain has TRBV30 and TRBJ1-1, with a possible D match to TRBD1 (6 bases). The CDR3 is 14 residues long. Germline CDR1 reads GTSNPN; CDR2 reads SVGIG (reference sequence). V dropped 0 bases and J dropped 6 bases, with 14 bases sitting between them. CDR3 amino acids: CAWSVQGVVAEAFF. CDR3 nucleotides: TGTGCCTGGAGTGTACAGGGAGTCGTCGCTGAAGCTTTCTTT.

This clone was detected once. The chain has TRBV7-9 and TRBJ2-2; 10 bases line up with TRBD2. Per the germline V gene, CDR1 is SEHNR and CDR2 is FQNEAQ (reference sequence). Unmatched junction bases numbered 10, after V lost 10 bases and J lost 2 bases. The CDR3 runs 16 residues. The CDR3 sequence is CATPRTSGFNTGELFF. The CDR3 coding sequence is TGTGCCACCCCAAGGACTAGCGGTTTCAACACCGGGGAGCTGTTTTTT. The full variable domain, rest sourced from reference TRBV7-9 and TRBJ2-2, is DTGVSQNPRHKITKRGQNVTFRCDPISEHNRLYWYRQTLGQGPEFLTYFQNEAQLEKSRLLSDRFSAERPKGSFSTLEIQRTEQGDSAMYLCATPRTSGFNTGELFFGEGSRLTVL.

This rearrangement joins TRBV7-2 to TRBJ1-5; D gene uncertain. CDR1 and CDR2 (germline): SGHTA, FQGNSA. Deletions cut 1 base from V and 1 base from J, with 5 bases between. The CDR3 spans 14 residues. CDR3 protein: CASSLERSNQPQHF. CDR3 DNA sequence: TGTGCCAGCAGCTTAGAGAGGAGCAATCAGCCCCAGCATTTT.

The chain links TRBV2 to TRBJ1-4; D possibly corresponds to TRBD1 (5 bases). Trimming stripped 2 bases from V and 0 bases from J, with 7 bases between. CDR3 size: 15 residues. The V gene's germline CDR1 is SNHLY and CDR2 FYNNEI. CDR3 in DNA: TGTGCCAGCAGTGAAACGGGGGCAACTAATGAAAAACTGTTTTTT. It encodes CASSETGATNEKLFF. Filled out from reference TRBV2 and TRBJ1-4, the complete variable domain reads EPEVTQTPSHQVTQMGQEVILRCVPISNHLYFYWYRQILGQKVEFLVSFYNNEISEKSEIFDDQFSVERPDGSNFTLKIRSTKLEDSAMYFCASSETGATNEKLFFGSGTQLSVL.

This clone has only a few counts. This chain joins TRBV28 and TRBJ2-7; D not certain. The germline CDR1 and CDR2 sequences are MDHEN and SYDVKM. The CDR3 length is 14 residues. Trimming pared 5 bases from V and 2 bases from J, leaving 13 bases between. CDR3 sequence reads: CASSPPVVTYEQYF. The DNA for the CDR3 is TGTGCCAGCAGTCCGCCCGTAGTAACCTACGAGCAGTACTTC.

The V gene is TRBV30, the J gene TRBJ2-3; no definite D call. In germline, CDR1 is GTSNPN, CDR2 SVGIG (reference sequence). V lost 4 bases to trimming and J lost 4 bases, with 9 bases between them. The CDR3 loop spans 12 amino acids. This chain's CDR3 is CAWTLGSDTQYF. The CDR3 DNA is TGTGCCTGGACTTTGGGCTCAGATACGCAGTATTTT.

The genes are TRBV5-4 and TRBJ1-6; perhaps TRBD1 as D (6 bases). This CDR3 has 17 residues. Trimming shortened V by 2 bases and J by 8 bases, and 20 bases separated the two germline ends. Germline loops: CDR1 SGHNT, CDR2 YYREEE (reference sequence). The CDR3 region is CASSLNTGTPGDSPLHF. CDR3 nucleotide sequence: TGTGCCAGCAGCTTAAATACCGGGACACCTGGGGATTCACCCCTCCACTTT.

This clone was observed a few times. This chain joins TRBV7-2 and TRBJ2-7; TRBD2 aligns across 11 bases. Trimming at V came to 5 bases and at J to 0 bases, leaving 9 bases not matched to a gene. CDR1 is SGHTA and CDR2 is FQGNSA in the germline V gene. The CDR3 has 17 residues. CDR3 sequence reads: CASSLRTSGLSSYEQYF. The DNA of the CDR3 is TGTGCCAGCAGCCTCCGGACTAGCGGGTTGAGCTCCTACGAGCAGTACTTC.

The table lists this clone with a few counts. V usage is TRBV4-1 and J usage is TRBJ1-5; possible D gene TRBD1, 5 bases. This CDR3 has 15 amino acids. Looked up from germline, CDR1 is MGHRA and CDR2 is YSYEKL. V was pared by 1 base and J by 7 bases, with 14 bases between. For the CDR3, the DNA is TGCGCCAGCAGCCAAGTAAGGGGATTAGGGCAGCCCCAGCATTTT. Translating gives CASSQVRGLGQPQHF.

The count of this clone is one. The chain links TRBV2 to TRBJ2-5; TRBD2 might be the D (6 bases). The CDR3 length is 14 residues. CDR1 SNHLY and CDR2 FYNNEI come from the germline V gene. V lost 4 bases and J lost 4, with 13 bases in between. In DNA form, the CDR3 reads TGTGCCAGCAGTGGTCTAGCGACGAGAGAGACCCAGTACTTC. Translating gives CASSGLATRETQYF.

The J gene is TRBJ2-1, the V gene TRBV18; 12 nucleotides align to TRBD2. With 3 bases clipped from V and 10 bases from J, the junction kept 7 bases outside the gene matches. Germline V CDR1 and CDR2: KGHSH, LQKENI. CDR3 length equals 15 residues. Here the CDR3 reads CASSPTSGSSFEQFF. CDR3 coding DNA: TGTGCCAGCTCACCGACTAGCGGGAGTTCCTTCGAGCAGTTCTTC. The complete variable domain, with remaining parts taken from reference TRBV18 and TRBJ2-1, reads NAGVMQNPRHLVRRRGQEARLRCSPMKGHSHVYWYRQLPEEGLKFMVYLQKENIIDESGMPKERFSAEFPKEGPSILRIQQVVRGDSAAYFCASSPTSGSSFEQFFGPGTRLTVL.

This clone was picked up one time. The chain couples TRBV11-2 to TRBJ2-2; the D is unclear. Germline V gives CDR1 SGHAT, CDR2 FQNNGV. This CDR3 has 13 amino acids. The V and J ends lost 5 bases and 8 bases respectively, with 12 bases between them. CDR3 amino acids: CASSRNSIGELFF. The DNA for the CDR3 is TGTGCCAGCAGCCGCAATTCTATAGGGGAGCTGTTTTTT.

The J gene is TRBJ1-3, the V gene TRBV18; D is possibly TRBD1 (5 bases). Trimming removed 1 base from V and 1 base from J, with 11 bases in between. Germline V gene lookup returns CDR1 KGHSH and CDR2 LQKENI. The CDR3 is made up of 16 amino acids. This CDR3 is CASSPQQGSSGNTIYF. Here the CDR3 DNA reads TGTGCCAGCTCACCACAGCAGGGATCATCTGGAAACACCATATATTTT.